These T cell receptor beta chains were read from a single sample in a study of T cell clonotyping in hematopoietic cell transplantation. Data came from immunoSEQ multiplex PCR; TCRdb stores just in-frame clones and leaves some out. The sample consists of under 2,500 clones, about 93% of them appearing once. The sample in question was PBMCs, obtained at the time of graft-versus-host disease after allogeneic stem cell transplant. The receptors were gathered from a young adult male patient who had an allogeneic stem cell transplant from a related donor, so the T cells may come from the graft donor. Some clones in this sample may be carry-over from other donors' samples. Both conserved end residues are part of each CDR3. D genes are given only for firm matches. Expanded clones are given a class, and other clones once, few, many or no size at all.

j_gene,v_gene,abundance,d_gene,CDR3nt,CDR3aa
TRBJ2-3,TRBV30,-,-,TGTGCCTGGGAGGGGGGCACAGATACGCAGTATTTT,CAWEGGTDTQYF
TRBJ1-1,TRBV30,-,-,TGTGCCTGGAGTAGGGTCACTGAAGCTTTCTTT,CAWSRVTEAFF
TRBJ2-1,TRBV9,-,TRBD2,TGTGCCAGCAGCGTAGTGTCTAGCGGTTTAGTATTGAATGAGCAGTTCTTC,CASSVVSSGLVLNEQFF
TRBJ2-3,TRBV19,once,TRBD2,TGTGCCAGTAGTCCGGGCCCGGGACTAGCGGGCACAGATACGCAGTATTTT,CASSPGPGLAGTDTQYF
TRBJ2-2,TRBV9,-,-,TGTGCCAGCAGCGTAGGGGGGGCCACCGGGGAGCTGTTTTTT,CASSVGGATGELFF
TRBJ2-1,TRBV11-2,-,-,TGTGCCAGCAACTCCCGGGGCCATAGCTCCTACAATGAGCAGTTCTTC,CASNSRGHSSYNEQFF
TRBJ2-3,TRBV7-6,-,-,TGTGCCAGCAGCTTAGATCCTAGCCCAGATACGCAGTATTTT,CASSLDPSPDTQYF
TRBJ2-3,TRBV11-3,-,-,TGTGCCAGCAGCTTAGATAAGGTCGTAGCGTTCACAGATACGCAGTATTTT,CASSLDKVVAFTDTQYF
TRBJ1-5,TRBV14,-,-,TGTGCCAGCAGCCTTACTAGAGGGGAGACCCAGCATTTT,CASSLTRGETQHF
TRBJ2-2,TRBV19,few,-,TGTGCCAGTAGGTCGGGCAGGGCAATCGGGGAGCTGTTTTTT,CASRSGRAIGELFF
TRBJ2-1,TRBV4-3,-,-,TGCGCCAGCAGCCAAACTGCGGGGAGTAATGAGCAGTTCTTC,CASSQTAGSNEQFF
TRBJ1-4,TRBV9,-,-,TGTGCCAGCAGTGCTCGGGGGGCCGGTGAAAAACTGTTTTTT,CASSARGAGEKLFF
TRBJ2-1,TRBV6-1,-,-,TGTGCCAGCAGCTACAGGGATACCTACAATGAGCAGTTCTTC,CASSYRDTYNEQFF
TRBJ2-1,TRBV4-1,-,-,TGCGCCAGCAGCCAAGGTTTGTCGAGGGCTTACAATGAGCAGTTCTTC,CASSQGLSRAYNEQFF
TRBJ2-1,TRBV7-9,-,-,TGTGCCAGCAGCTTTATCAAGGAGCAGTTCTTC,CASSFIKEQFF
TRBJ1-2,TRBV7-9,-,-,TGTGCCAGCAGCCAACCTCTGACCAACTATGGCTACACCTTC,CASSQPLTNYGYTF
TRBJ2-1,TRBV4-1,-,TRBD2,TGCGCCAGCAGCCCCCATCGGGGGCTAGCGGGAATTCTGGATGAGCAGTTCTTC,CASSPHRGLAGILDEQFF
TRBJ1-2,TRBV5-1,-,-,TGCGCCAGCAGCATCGACACCTATGGCTACACCTTC,CASSIDTYGYTF
TRBJ2-7,TRBV19,-,TRBD1,TGTGCCAGTAGTACCCTGAACGGAAAGGGGGCTGTATACTTC,CASSTLNGKGAVYF
TRBJ1-3,TRBV5-6,-,-,TGTGCCAGCAGCCCAGGGCCTGGAAACACCATATATTTT,CASSPGPGNTIYF
TRBJ1-3,TRBV29-1,-,TRBD1,TGCAGCGTTGATGGGCAGGGGGCTTATGGAAACACCATATATTTT,CSVDGQGAYGNTIYF